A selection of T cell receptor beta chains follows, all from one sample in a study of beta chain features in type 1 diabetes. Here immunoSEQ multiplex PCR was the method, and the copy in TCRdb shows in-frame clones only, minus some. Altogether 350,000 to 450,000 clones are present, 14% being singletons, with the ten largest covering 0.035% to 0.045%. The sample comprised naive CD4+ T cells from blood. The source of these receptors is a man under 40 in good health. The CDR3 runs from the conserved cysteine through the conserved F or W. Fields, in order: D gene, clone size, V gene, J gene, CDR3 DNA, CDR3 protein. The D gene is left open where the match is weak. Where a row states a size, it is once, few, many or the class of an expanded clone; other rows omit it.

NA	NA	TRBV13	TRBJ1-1	TGTGCCAGCAGCCGCAACAGGAACACTGAAGCTTTCTTT	CASSRNRNTEAFF
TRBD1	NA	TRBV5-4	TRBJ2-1	TGTGCCAGCAGCACCTCAGGGGGCCCCGGCAATGAGCAGTTCTTC	CASSTSGGPGNEQFF
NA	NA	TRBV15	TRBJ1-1	TGTGCCACCAGCAGTACCTTCATGAACACTGAAGCTTTCTTT	CATSSTFMNTEAFF
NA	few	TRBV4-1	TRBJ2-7	TGCGCCAGCAGCCAAGATCAGGGCCCCTACGAGCAGTACTTC	CASSQDQGPYEQYF
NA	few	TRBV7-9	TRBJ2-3	TGTGCCAGCAGCTCAGACAGCACAGATACGCAGTATTTT	CASSSDSTDTQYF
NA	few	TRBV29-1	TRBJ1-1	TGCAGCTCAAAAGGAGGGGACACTGAAGCTTTCTTT	CSSKGGDTEAFF
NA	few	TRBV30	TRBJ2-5	TGTGCGTTTACGCCAGGGGGGGAGACCCAGTACTTC	CAFTPGGETQYF
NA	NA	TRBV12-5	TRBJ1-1	TGTGCTAGTGGTTCCCTGAACACTGAAGCTTTCTTT	CASGSLNTEAFF
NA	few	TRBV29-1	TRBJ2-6	TGCAGCGTTACAGGGTACTCTGGGGCCAACGTCCTGACTTTC	CSVTGYSGANVLTF
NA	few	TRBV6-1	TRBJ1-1	TGTGCCAGCAGTGAAGCTGGGGCAGACACTGAAGCTTTCTTT	CASSEAGADTEAFF
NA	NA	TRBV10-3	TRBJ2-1	TGTGCCATCCGATGGCAGGAGAGCTCCTACAATGAGCAGTTCTTC	CAIRWQESSYNEQFF
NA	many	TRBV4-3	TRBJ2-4	TGCGCCAGCAGCCAAGCAGTGGAAAACATTCAGTACTTC	CASSQAVENIQYF
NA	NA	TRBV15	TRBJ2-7	TGTGCCACCAGCAGTGACCAGGGGACGTTCTCCTACGAGCAGTACTTC	CATSSDQGTFSYEQYF
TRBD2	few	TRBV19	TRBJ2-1	TGTGCCAGTAAGACCGGGACTAGCGGGAGAGCTGAGCAGTTCTTC	CASKTGTSGRAEQFF
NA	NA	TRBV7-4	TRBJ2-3	TGTGCCACCCCAGACGGCCCTAGCACAGATACGCAGTATTTT	CATPDGPSTDTQYF
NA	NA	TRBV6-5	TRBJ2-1	TGTGCCAGCAGTTACTCTTTGGGCTCCTACAATGAGCAGTTCTTC	CASSYSLGSYNEQFF